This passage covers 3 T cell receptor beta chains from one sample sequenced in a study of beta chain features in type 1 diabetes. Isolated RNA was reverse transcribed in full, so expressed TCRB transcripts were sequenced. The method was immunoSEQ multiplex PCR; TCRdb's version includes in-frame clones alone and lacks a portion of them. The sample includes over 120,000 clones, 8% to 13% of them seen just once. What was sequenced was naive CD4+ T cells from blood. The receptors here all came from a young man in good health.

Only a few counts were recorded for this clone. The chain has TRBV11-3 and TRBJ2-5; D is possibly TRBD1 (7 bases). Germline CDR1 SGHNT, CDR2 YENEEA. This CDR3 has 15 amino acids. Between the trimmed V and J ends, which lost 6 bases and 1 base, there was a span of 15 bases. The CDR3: CASSSPGDSQETQYF. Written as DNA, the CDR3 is TGTGCCAGCAGTTCCCCGGGGGACAGCCAAGAGACCCAGTACTTC.

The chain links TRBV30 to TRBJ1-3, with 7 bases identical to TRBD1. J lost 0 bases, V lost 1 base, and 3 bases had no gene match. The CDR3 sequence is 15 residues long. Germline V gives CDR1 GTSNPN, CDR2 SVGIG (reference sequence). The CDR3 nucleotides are TGTGCCTGGAGTGCGGGGGACAGCTCTGGAAACACCATATATTTT. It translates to CAWSAGDSSGNTIYF.

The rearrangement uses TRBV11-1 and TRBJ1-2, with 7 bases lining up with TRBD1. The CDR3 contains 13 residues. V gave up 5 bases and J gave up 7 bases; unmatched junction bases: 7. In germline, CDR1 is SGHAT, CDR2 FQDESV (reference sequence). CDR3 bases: TGTGCCAGCAGCCACTTCGACAGGGCTGGCTACACCTTC. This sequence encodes CASSHFDRAGYTF.